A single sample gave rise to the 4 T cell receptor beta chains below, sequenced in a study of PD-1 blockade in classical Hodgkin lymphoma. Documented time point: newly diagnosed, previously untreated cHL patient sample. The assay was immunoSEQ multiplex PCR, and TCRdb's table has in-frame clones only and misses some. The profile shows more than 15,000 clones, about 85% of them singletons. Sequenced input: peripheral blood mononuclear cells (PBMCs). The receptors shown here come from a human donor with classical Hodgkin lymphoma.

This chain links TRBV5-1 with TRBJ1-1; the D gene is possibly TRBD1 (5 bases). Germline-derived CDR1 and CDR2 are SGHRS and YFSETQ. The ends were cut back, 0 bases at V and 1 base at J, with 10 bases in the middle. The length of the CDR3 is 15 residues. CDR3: CASSLGGTGNTEAFF. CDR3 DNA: TGCGCCAGCAGCTTGGGAGGGACGGGGAACACTGAAGCTTTCTTT. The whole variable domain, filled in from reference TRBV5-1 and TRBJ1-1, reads KAGVTQTPRYLIKTRGQQVTLSCSPISGHRSVSWYQQTPGQGLQFLFEYFSETQRNKGNFPGRFSGRQFSNSRSEMNVSTLELGDSALYLCASSLGGTGNTEAFFGQGTRLTVV.

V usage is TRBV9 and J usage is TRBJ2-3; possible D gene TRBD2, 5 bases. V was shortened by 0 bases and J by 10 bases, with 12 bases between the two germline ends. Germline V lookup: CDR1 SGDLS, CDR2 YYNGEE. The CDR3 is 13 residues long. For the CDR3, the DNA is TGTGCCAGCAGCGTAGCGACGGGAATTCCGCAGTATTTT. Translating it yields CASSVATGIPQYF.

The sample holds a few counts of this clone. CDR3 coding DNA: TGTGCCAGCAGTTTAACTGCATCCTACGAGCAGTACTTC. Translating gives CASSLTASYEQYF. This rearrangement joins TRBV28 to TRBJ2-7; D not resolved. The germline gives CDR1 MDHEN, CDR2 SYDVKM. The CDR3 runs to 13 residues. Trimming removed 2 bases at V and 1 base at J, with 6 bases between.

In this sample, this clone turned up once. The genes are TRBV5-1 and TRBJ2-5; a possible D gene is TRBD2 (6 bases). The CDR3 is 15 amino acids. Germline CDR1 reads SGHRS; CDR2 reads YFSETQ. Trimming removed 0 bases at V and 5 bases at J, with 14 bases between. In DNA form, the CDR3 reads TGCGCCAGCAGCTTGGGGCCGGGACTTTCGGAGACCCAGTACTTC. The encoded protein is CASSLGPGLSETQYF.